The clone carrying this T cell receptor beta chain was counted many times. Its antigen is unknown. The CDR3 spans 15 residues. Germline CDR1 is MNHEY and CDR2 is SVGAGI. The junction had 10 bases not matched to a gene; V was cut back by 3 bases and J by 8 bases. This entry is derived from a study of CD8 T cells in ankylosing spondylitis. TCRdb processed the 5' RACE reads anew with MiXCR; each CDR3 protein has one entry. The sample contains some 330,000 distinct CDR3 sequences, 8% of which appear only once. Study-wide findings and caveats: Relatively rare in peripheral blood, disease-linked clones were also CD8+. Reactive arthritis synovial fluid and blood were previously reported to contain some motif variants. Matched ankylosing spondylitis synovial fluid reportedly showed significant enrichment of disease-linked clones. A TCR beta motif of 8 or 9 highly homologous variants appeared characteristic of ankylosing spondylitis blood.

The TCR originated in a male donor with ankylosing spondylitis. What was sequenced was blood, either unsorted or a sorted T cell fraction (not recorded which). J is TRBJ2-1 and V is TRBV6-5; 7 bases are shared with TRBD2. CDR3 sequence reads: CASSYKGGLWYEQFF. CDR3 nucleotide sequence: TGTGCCAGCAGTTATAAGGGAGGGCTTTGGTATGAGCAGTTCTTC.